What follows are 31 T cell receptor beta chains derived from one specimen sequenced in a study of blood T cell repertoires in COVID-19. Clones were read by immunoSEQ multiplex PCR, and TCRdb kept only the in-frame ones, dropping some. The sample includes 100,000 or so clones, 70% to 85% seen only once; the top ten take 20%. The specimen was peripheral blood. Receptor source: a man in his sixties or seventies with active or convalescent COVID-19.

The chain carries TRBV7-9 and TRBJ1-4, with TRBD1 matching 7 bases. Trimming removed 0 bases from V and 8 bases from J; junction bases left unmatched: 3. This CDR3 region has 14 residues. CDR1 and CDR2 (germline): SEHNR, FQNEAQ (reference sequence). CDR3 loop: CASSLAGGWEKLFF. In DNA form, the CDR3 reads TGTGCCAGCAGCTTAGCAGGGGGCTGGGAAAAACTGTTTTTT.

This clone was seen a handful of times. The J gene is TRBJ1-2, the V gene TRBV3-1 (or the pseudogene TRBV3-2), with D possibly matching TRBD1 (5 bases). This CDR3 is 16 amino acids long. CDR1 is LGHDT and CDR2 is YNNKEL in the germline V gene (reference sequence). Trimming took 0 bases from V and 3 from J, leaving 14 bases between them. CDR3 residues: CASSQDLGGVDYGYTF. CDR3 bases: TGTGCCAGCAGCCAAGACCTGGGGGGAGTTGACTATGGCTACACCTTC.

The gene calls are TRBV3-1 (or the pseudogene TRBV3-2) and TRBJ2-7; possible D gene TRBD2, 7 bases. Germline-derived CDR1 and CDR2 are LGHDT and YNNKEL (reference sequence). Trimming stripped 3 bases from V and 6 bases from J, with 15 bases between. CDR3 size: 14 residues. The CDR3 loop is CASSQEGGGSEQYF. The CDR3 coding sequence is TGTGCCAGCAGCCAGGAGGGAGGGGGGAGCGAGCAGTACTTC.

This chain uses TRBV5-1 with TRBJ2-1; 12 bases line up with TRBD2. The V and J ends lost 6 bases and 6 bases, in that order; junction bases with no gene match: 4. CDR1 and CDR2 from the germline V gene are SGHRS and YFSETQ. This CDR3 contains 14 residues. CDR3 sequence: CASNGLAGTNEQFF. The CDR3 DNA follows: TGCGCCAGCAACGGACTAGCGGGGACCAATGAGCAGTTCTTC.

This clone has just a few counts. The V and J genes are TRBV7-8 and TRBJ1-6; D is uncertain. Germline loops: CDR1 SGHVS, CDR2 FQNEAQ. V lost 6 bases to trimming and J lost 4 bases, with 13 bases between them. The CDR3 is 15 residues long. CDR3 sequence (DNA): TGTGCCAGCAGGGCACAGTTGGAATATAATTCACCCCTCCACTTT. Translating gives CASRAQLEYNSPLHF.

The genes are TRBV12-5 and TRBJ1-2, with D possibly matching TRBD1 (6 bases). Germline V CDR1 and CDR2: LGHNT, FRNRAP. Trimming took off 3 bases at V and 6 bases at J, with 8 bases between the two ends. The CDR3 covers 12 residues. CDR3 loop: CASGFSGDGYTF. In nucleotides, the CDR3 is TGTGCTAGTGGTTTTTCAGGGGATGGCTACACCTTC.

The chain joins TRBV19 to TRBJ1-2; maybe TRBD1 (6 bases). CDR3 size: 15 residues. Trimming took 7 bases from V and 1 from J, leaving 16 bases between them. CDR1 and CDR2 from the germline V gene are LNHDA and SQIVND (reference sequence). The CDR3 spells CASTLDRLGNYGYTF. Here the CDR3 DNA reads TGTGCCAGTACCCTCGACAGGTTGGGTAACTATGGCTACACCTTC.

The rearrangement uses TRBV20-1 and TRBJ1-5, with D unclear. Trimming left V 3 bases short and J 7 bases short, with 16 bases between. This CDR3 contains 14 residues. In germline, CDR1 is DFQATT, CDR2 SNEGSKA (reference sequence). DNA of the CDR3: TGCAGTGCTAGTTGGGTTCCGGGCGGGCAGCCCCAGCATTTT. It codes for CSASWVPGGQPQHF.

The chain employs TRBV7-2 and TRBJ1-4; D possibly corresponds to TRBD1 (5 bases). V was trimmed by 3 bases and J by 8 bases, leaving 16 bases between them. This CDR3 is 15 amino acids long. Looked up from germline, CDR1 is SGHTA and CDR2 is FQGNSA. DNA for the CDR3: TGTGCCAGCAGCTTGGGACTCATTCGGGGGGAAAAACTGTTTTTT. Translated: CASSLGLIRGEKLFF.

J is TRBJ2-1 and V is TRBV6-5; 9 bases map to TRBD2. Germline assignment: CDR1 MNHEY and CDR2 SVGAGI. Unmatched junction bases numbered 7, after V lost 6 bases and J lost 4 bases. This CDR3 is 15 amino acids long. The DNA of the CDR3 is TGTGCCAGCAGCTTTAGCGGGGGCGCTTACAATGAGCAGTTCTTC. Residues: CASSFSGGAYNEQFF.

The chain is built from TRBV9 and TRBJ1-4; 11 positions agree with TRBD1. Germline CDR1 is SGDLS and CDR2 is YYNGEE. The CDR3 is 16 amino acids. Germline trimming cut 4 bases from V and 8 bases from J; bases unmatched to any gene: 10. The CDR3 nucleotides read TGTGCCAGCAGCCTCCGTTCCGGGACAGGGGGGGAAAAACTGTTTTTT. Its translation: CASSLRSGTGGEKLFF. Based on the CDR3 plus reference TRBV9 and TRBJ1-4, the full variable domain is DSGVTQTPKHLITATGQRVTLRCSPRSGDLSVYWYQQSLDQGLQFLIQYYNGEERAKGNILERFSAQQFPDLHSELNLSSLELGDSALYFCASSLRSGTGGEKLFFGSGTQLSVL.

V usage is TRBV6-5 and J usage is TRBJ1-2; no reliable D call. Germline loops: CDR1 MNHEY, CDR2 SVGAGI. V shed 3 bases and J shed 6 bases, with 11 bases lying between them. The length of the CDR3 is 13 residues. The chain's CDR3 is CASSYEFNDGYTF. In DNA, the CDR3 is TGTGCCAGCAGTTATGAGTTCAACGATGGCTACACCTTC.

The V gene is TRBV6-5, the J gene TRBJ2-2, with a possible D match to TRBD1 (6 bases). Per the germline V gene, CDR1 is MNHEY and CDR2 is SVGAGI. The CDR3 contains 14 residues. Trimming shortened V by 4 bases and J by 6 bases, and 12 bases separated the two germline ends. The CDR3 DNA reads as TGTGCCAGCAGTTCACCAGGGGTCCCCGGGGAGCTGTTTTTT. It encodes CASSSPGVPGELFF.

The CDR3: CASSPGTHPSYNEQFF. In DNA, the CDR3 is TGTGCCAGCAGCCCGGGGACTCACCCGTCGTACAATGAGCAGTTCTTC. This rearrangement joins TRBV5-4 to TRBJ2-1; the D gene is possibly TRBD2 (6 bases). In germline, CDR1 is SGHNT, CDR2 YYREEE (reference sequence). CDR3 length: 16 amino acids. V lost 4 bases and J lost 4, with 18 bases in between.

The chain uses TRBV28 and TRBJ1-1, with D uncertain. The length of the CDR3 is 13 residues. The V and J ends lost 7 bases and 0 bases respectively, with 9 bases between them. Germline V gene data show CDR1 as MDHEN and CDR2 as SYDVKM. CDR3 DNA sequence: TGTGCCAGCACAAGGAGGGTGAACACTGAAGCTTTCTTT. Protein sequence: CASTRRVNTEAFF.

The V gene is TRBV5-1, the J gene TRBJ2-1; 8 bases fit TRBD2. Germline V lookup: CDR1 SGHRS, CDR2 YFSETQ. The CDR3 contains 16 residues. The J segment lost 2 bases and the V segment lost 3 bases, leaving 7 bases of the junction unmatched. CDR3 DNA: TGCGCCAGCAGCTCGGGACTAGTGATGGCCTACAATGAGCAGTTCTTC. Protein product: CASSSGLVMAYNEQFF.

The chain recombines TRBV20-1 with TRBJ1-2; D may be TRBD1 (5 bases). Germline CDR1 and CDR2: DFQATT and SNEGSKA (reference sequence). V lost 3 bases and J 5 bases, leaving 10 bases between the germline ends. The CDR3 covers 12 residues. CDR3 protein: CSASDRWYGYTF. The CDR3 nucleotides read TGCAGTGCTAGTGACAGATGGTATGGCTACACCTTC.

The rearrangement joins TRBV2 to TRBJ2-2, with 7 bases aligning to TRBD1. With 2 bases clipped from V and 4 bases from J, the junction kept 4 bases outside the gene matches. Germline CDR1 is SNHLY and CDR2 is FYNNEI. This CDR3 contains 15 residues. In nucleotides, the CDR3 is TGTGCCAGCAGTGAACAGGGGGTTGGCACCGGGGAGCTGTTTTTT. Encoded protein: CASSEQGVGTGELFF.

The chain combines TRBV5-1 with TRBJ1-2, with 7 bases fitting TRBD1. Germline V gives CDR1 SGHRS, CDR2 YFSETQ. Trimming at V came to 3 bases and at J to 7 bases, leaving 9 bases not matched to a gene. The CDR3 is 14 amino acids. The chain's CDR3 is CASSSGGPIRGYTF. The CDR3 DNA reads as TGCGCCAGCAGCTCAGGGGGTCCAATACGTGGCTACACCTTC.

This clone was recorded a few times. The chain combines TRBV18 with TRBJ2-7; 8 positions match TRBD1. Germline V gives CDR1 KGHSH, CDR2 LQKENI. This CDR3 is built from 15 residues. J gave up 1 base and V 0 bases, and 2 bases lay outside the gene matches. Written as DNA, the CDR3 is TGTGCCAGCTCACCACCTGACAGGGGATCCTACGAGCAGTACTTC. It yields the protein CASSPPDRGSYEQYF.

J is TRBJ1-4 and V is TRBV5-1; D call uncertain. In germline, CDR1 is SGHRS, CDR2 YFSETQ. Trimming left V 1 base short and J 0 bases short, with 4 bases between. The CDR3 is 14 residues long. In DNA form, the CDR3 reads TGCGCCAGCAGCTTGACGGCAACTAATGAAAAACTGTTTTTT. It translates to CASSLTATNEKLFF.

This chain links TRBV7-9 with TRBJ1-1, with 7 bases lining up with TRBD1. J gave up 0 bases and V 3 bases, and 7 bases lay outside the gene matches. The germline V gene has CDR1 SEHNR and CDR2 FQNEAQ (reference sequence). The CDR3 spans 16 residues. CDR3 bases: TGTGCCAGCAGCTTCTTACAGGGGCCTCTGAACACTGAAGCTTTCTTT. Its protein is CASSFLQGPLNTEAFF.

This rearrangement joins TRBV18 to TRBJ2-2; the D is unclear. Per the germline V gene, CDR1 is KGHSH and CDR2 is LQKENI. The ends were cut back, 3 bases at V and 2 bases at J, with 7 bases in the middle. This CDR3 spans 14 amino acids. CDR3 nucleotides: TGTGCCAGCTCACCTCAGGAAAACACCGGGGAGCTGTTTTTT. Translation gives CASSPQENTGELFF.

The gene calls are TRBV24-1 and TRBJ2-7; the match to TRBD2 covers 8 bases. V was pared by 5 bases and J by 0 bases, with 8 bases of the junction left unmatched. Germline V gene data show CDR1 as KGHDR and CDR2 as SFDVKD. The CDR3 covers 16 residues. CDR3 bases: TGTGCCACCAGTGGCCGTGGGGCGGGAGGCTCCTACGAGCAGTACTTC. Translation gives CATSGRGAGGSYEQYF.

This chain joins TRBV7-9 and TRBJ2-7; 10 bases fit TRBD1. CDR1 and CDR2 from the germline V gene are SEHNR and FQNEAQ (reference sequence). The CDR3 contains 14 residues. Trimming took 3 bases from V and 5 from J; bases not matched to a gene: 4. In DNA, the CDR3 is TGTGCCAGCAGCTTTGGGACAGGGGAAGACGAGCAGTACTTC. The encoded protein is CASSFGTGEDEQYF.

The chain is built from TRBV28 and TRBJ1-4; D may be TRBD1 (5 bases). Germline V CDR1 and CDR2: MDHEN, SYDVKM. CDR3 length equals 17 residues. V was shortened by 2 bases and J by 0 bases, with 13 bases between the two germline ends. The DNA for the CDR3 is TGTGCCAGCAGTTTAGGCGGGGGAGGGTCAACTAATGAAAAACTGTTTTTT. It specifies CASSLGGGGSTNEKLFF.

J is TRBJ2-5 and V is TRBV7-8, with 8 bases aligning to TRBD2. The CDR3 runs 16 residues. Germline lookup yields CDR1 SGHVS and CDR2 FQNEAQ. With 1 base clipped from V and 3 bases from J, the junction kept 7 bases outside the gene matches. CDR3 protein: CASSLGWGSGKETQYF. The CDR3 region has the DNA TGTGCCAGCAGCTTAGGGTGGGGTAGCGGGAAAGAGACCCAGTACTTC.

This clone was observed a single time. CDR3 loop: CASSKRPGLAEETQYF. The DNA for the CDR3 is TGTGCCAGCAGCAAGCGACCGGGACTAGCAGAAGAGACCCAGTACTTC. The V call is TRBV5-6, the J call TRBJ2-5; 9 nucleotides agree with TRBD2. Germline CDR1 SGHDT, CDR2 YYEEEE. V lost 4 bases to trimming and J lost 3 bases; unmatched junction nucleotides: 10. The CDR3 spans 16 residues.

This chain connects TRBV6-4 to TRBJ1-6; 8 bases fit TRBD1. From germline, CDR1 is MRHNA and CDR2 SNTAGT. J gave up 10 bases and V 5 bases, and 7 bases lay outside the gene matches. The CDR3 loop spans 14 amino acids. The CDR3 DNA is TGTGCCAGCAGTCCCGGGACAGGCTACTCACCCCTCCACTTT. Its translation is CASSPGTGYSPLHF.

This chain connects TRBV7-7 to TRBJ2-7; 13 nucleotides agree with TRBD2. The junction had 5 bases not matched to a gene; V was cut back by 5 bases and J by 4 bases. CDR1 and CDR2 (germline): SSHAT, FNYEAQ (reference sequence). CDR3 length equals 15 residues. CDR3 residues: CASSIGLAGEYEQYF. The DNA of the CDR3 is TGTGCCAGCAGCATAGGACTAGCGGGAGAGTACGAGCAGTACTTC.

J is TRBJ2-3 and V is TRBV6-5, with D perhaps matching TRBD2 (5 bases). In germline, CDR1 is MNHEY, CDR2 SVGAGI. V lost 5 bases, J lost 0 bases, and 9 bases lay in between. The CDR3 length is 14 residues. The DNA for the CDR3 is TGTGCCAGCAGTCAGAGGGTGAGCACAGATACGCAGTATTTT. This translates into CASSQRVSTDTQYF.